Shown below are 20 T cell receptor beta chains from a single sample sequenced in a study of PD-L1 blockade in urothelial cancer. Stated time point: pretreatment peripheral blood. Repertoires were generated with immunoSEQ multiplex PCR, while TCRdb's copy carries only in-frame clones and drops some. Here the sample spans approximately 50,000 clones, about 81% being singletons. The sample was PBMCs, taken around atezolizumab (anti-PD-L1) treatment. The receptors originated from a man in his 70s with urothelial cancer.

A single count supports this clone. The chain joins TRBV23-1 to TRBJ2-7; TRBD2 might be the D (5 bases). TRBV23-1 is classed as an ORF, of uncertain function. Trimming took 4 bases from V and 7 from J, leaving 8 bases between them. The CDR3 sequence is 11 residues long. CDR3 DNA sequence: TGCGCCAGCAGTCGAGGGTATGAGCAGTACTTC. This gives the protein CASSRGYEQYF.

The chain links TRBV5-4 to TRBJ2-7; 12 nucleotides agree with TRBD2. The CDR3 is made up of 15 amino acids. V shed 3 bases, J shed 4 bases, and the junction held 5 bases outside the gene matches. Per the germline V gene, CDR1 is SGHNT and CDR2 is YYREEE (reference sequence). CDR3 in amino acids: CASSSTSGSRYEQYF. CDR3 bases: TGTGCCAGCAGCTCGACTAGCGGGAGCAGGTACGAGCAGTACTTC.

The chain carries TRBV7-2 and TRBJ1-1, with 7 bases lining up with TRBD1. V shed 5 bases, J shed 5 bases, and the junction held 5 bases outside the gene matches. CDR3 length equals 13 residues. Germline V CDR1 and CDR2: SGHTA, FQGNSA. The CDR3 sequence: CASSRTGQTEAFF. The CDR3 coding sequence is TGTGCCAGCAGCCGAACGGGACAGACTGAAGCTTTCTTT. Using reference TRBV7-2 and TRBJ1-1 for the parts outside the CDR3, the full variable domain is GAGVSQSPSNKVTEKGKDVELRCDPISGHTALYWYRQSLGQGLEFLIYFQGNSAPDKSGLPSDRFSAERTGGSVSTLTIQRTQQEDSAVYLCASSRTGQTEAFFGQGTRLTVV.

This clone came up once. J is TRBJ2-1 and V is TRBV7-3; 9 bases line up with TRBD1. This CDR3 spans 13 amino acids. V gave up 1 base and J gave up 12 bases; unmatched junction bases: 4. The V gene's germline CDR1 is SGHTA and CDR2 FQGTGA. CDR3 DNA: TGTGCCAGCAGCTTAAACCAGGGACAGGGGCAGTTCTTC. Translation: CASSLNQGQGQFF.

This clone was observed a single time. The chain is built from TRBV4-1 and TRBJ2-4, with a weak D call TRBD1 (8 bases). The germline V and J ends were trimmed by 1 base and 8 bases, with 12 bases remaining between them. CDR3 size: 14 residues. The germline CDR1 and CDR2 sequences are MGHRA and YSYEKL. The CDR3 region has the DNA TGCGCCAGCAGCCAAGGGACAGGGAGGGACATTCAGTACTTC. Its protein is CASSQGTGRDIQYF.

CDR3: CASRTPGRETEAFF. CDR3 DNA sequence: TGTGCCAGTAGGACCCCAGGGAGGGAAACTGAAGCTTTCTTT. The genes are TRBV19 and TRBJ1-1; TRBD1 is a possible D gene (5 bases). Germline assignment: CDR1 LNHDA and CDR2 SQIVND (reference sequence). The V and J ends lost 6 bases and 5 bases respectively, with 16 bases between them. CDR3 size: 14 residues.

The chain recombines TRBV5-4 with TRBJ2-2; tentative D call: TRBD2 (7 bases). Germline values: CDR1 SGHNT, CDR2 YYREEE (reference sequence). V gave up 5 bases and J gave up 4 bases, with 21 bases separating them. There are 17 residues in the CDR3. The CDR3 DNA is TGTGCCAGCAGTCCAATGGGGGGGGCTACGGGCACCGGGGAGCTGTTTTTT. Amino acids: CASSPMGGATGTGELFF.

This sequence joins TRBV29-1 and TRBJ1-2, with D tentatively TRBD1 (5 bases). V was pared by 0 bases and J by 0 bases, with 11 bases between. The CDR3 covers 15 residues. Germline V CDR1 and CDR2: SQVTM, ANQGSEA. The CDR3 is CSVEDQGQANYGYTF. For the CDR3, the DNA is TGCAGCGTTGAAGACCAGGGCCAAGCTAACTATGGCTACACCTTC.

This sequence joins TRBV30 and TRBJ1-2; possibly TRBD1 for D (6 bases). V shed 2 bases and J shed 8 bases, with 15 bases lying between them. Germline-derived CDR1 and CDR2 are GTSNPN and SVGIG (reference sequence). The CDR3 is 13 residues long. DNA for the CDR3: TGTGCCTGGAGTTTCGGGGGGCCCGGCGGCTACACCTTC. Its protein is CAWSFGGPGGYTF.

The V call is TRBV4-1, the J call TRBJ1-4; no clear D gene. This CDR3 contains 15 residues. The germline V gene has CDR1 MGHRA and CDR2 YSYEKL. Trimming pared 0 bases from V and 8 bases from J, leaving 13 bases between. CDR3 coding DNA: TGCGCCAGCAGCCAAGATCTGGGCTATAACGAAAAACTGTTTTTT. Translating gives CASSQDLGYNEKLFF.

The chain is built from TRBV27 and TRBJ2-7, with 9 bases identical to TRBD1. Trimming at V came to 3 bases and at J to 6 bases, leaving 6 bases not matched to a gene. The CDR3 totals 14 residues. Germline V lookup: CDR1 MNHEY, CDR2 SMNVEV (reference sequence). The CDR3 here is CASSLQQGAVEQYF. CDR3 nucleotide sequence: TGTGCCAGCAGTTTGCAACAGGGGGCGGTCGAGCAGTACTTC.

The chain joins TRBV7-2 to TRBJ2-3, with 7 bases lining up with TRBD2. Losses at the gene ends were 5 bases for V and 3 bases for J; bases not matched to a gene: 5. Germline V CDR1 and CDR2: SGHTA, FQGNSA. The CDR3 consists of 14 residues. The CDR3, as DNA: TGTGCCAGCAGCACCCGGACTAGAACAGATACGCAGTATTTT. Residues: CASSTRTRTDTQYF.

By frequency in the sample, this clone is medium-sized. V gene TRBV5-1 combines with J gene TRBJ2-3, with 9 bases fitting TRBD2. There are 15 residues in the CDR3. V lost 1 base to trimming and J lost 0 bases; unmatched junction nucleotides: 0. Germline lookup yields CDR1 SGHRS and CDR2 YFSETQ. The CDR3 loop is CASSLTSGSTDTQYF. DNA of the CDR3: TGCGCCAGCAGCTTGACTAGCGGGAGCACAGATACGCAGTATTTT.

In its sample, this clone was seen a few times. The rearrangement uses TRBV6-1 and TRBJ1-1; possible D gene TRBD1, 5 bases. V was pared by 6 bases and J by 6 bases, with 20 bases between. The CDR3 runs 15 residues. Germline V lookup: CDR1 MNHNS, CDR2 SASEGT. Written as DNA, the CDR3 is TGTGCCAGCAGCTATGGGCACGGGCGGGACCCTGAAGCTTTCTTT. Encoded protein: CASSYGHGRDPEAFF.

CDR3 residues: CAWTKEPNTEAFF. The DNA for the CDR3 is TGTGCCTGGACTAAAGAGCCGAACACTGAAGCTTTCTTT. The V and J genes are TRBV30 and TRBJ1-1; D is uncertain. Trimming took off 4 bases at V and 1 base at J, with 10 bases between the two ends. This CDR3 is 13 amino acids long. Germline V lookup: CDR1 GTSNPN, CDR2 SVGIG (reference sequence).

The genes are TRBV7-2 and TRBJ2-7; maybe TRBD1 (5 bases). This CDR3 has 16 residues. Germline loops: CDR1 SGHTA, CDR2 FQGNSA. Trimming pared 0 bases from V and 0 bases from J, leaving 12 bases between. The CDR3 spells CASSLAGRPFSYEQYF. In DNA, the CDR3 is TGTGCCAGCAGCTTAGCGGGGCGGCCATTCTCCTACGAGCAGTACTTC.

This clone came up once. V is TRBV27 and J is TRBJ2-2; a weak D match, TRBD1 (5 bases). The V end lost 8 bases, the J end lost 6 bases, and 22 bases lay between the germline ends. Germline-derived CDR1 and CDR2 are MNHEY and SMNVEV (reference sequence). The CDR3 totals 16 residues. CDR3 DNA: TGTGCCAGCCGTACGACTGCCCAGGGTTTTCCCGGGGAGCTGTTTTTT. Amino acids: CASRTTAQGFPGELFF.

The chain links TRBV6-5 to TRBJ2-1; D might be TRBD1 (5 bases). Per germline, CDR1 MNHEY and CDR2 SVGAGI. This CDR3 has 14 amino acids. Trimming cost V 6 bases and J 9 bases, with 18 bases left between them. CDR3 sequence reads: CASREAQGRGEQFF. The CDR3 coding sequence is TGTGCCAGCAGAGAAGCGCAGGGTAGGGGTGAGCAGTTCTTC.

A single count supports this clone. This rearrangement joins TRBV5-1 to TRBJ2-5; tentative D call: TRBD1 (6 bases). The CDR3 consists of 15 residues. Trimming stripped 4 bases from V and 0 bases from J, with 13 bases between. In germline, CDR1 is SGHRS, CDR2 YFSETQ. The CDR3 DNA reads TGCGCCAGCAGCACGTTAACAGGGTACCAAGAGACCCAGTACTTC. Protein: CASSTLTGYQETQYF.

This clone was counted between two and nine times. This rearrangement joins TRBV10-3 to TRBJ1-4; maybe TRBD1 (6 bases). The CDR3 contains 16 residues. Trimming pared 6 bases from V and 3 bases from J, leaving 17 bases between. The germline V gene has CDR1 ENHRY and CDR2 SYGVKD. The CDR3 DNA reads as TGTGCCATCAGGGCGAGCTGGACAGCCTCTAATGAAAAACTGTTTTTT. Its protein is CAIRASWTASNEKLFF.